The 14 T cell receptor beta chains reported below all come from one sample, sequenced in a study of blood T cell repertoires in COVID-19. Method: immunoSEQ multiplex PCR; TCRdb's copy keeps in-frame clones and lacks some. The sample includes approximately 260,000 clones, approximately 85% seen only once; the top ten take more than 9.5%. Specimen: peripheral blood. The source is a woman in her sixties or seventies with acute or convalescent COVID-19.

V gene TRBV4-1 combines with J gene TRBJ2-2, with D perhaps matching TRBD2 (6 bases). In germline, CDR1 is MGHRA, CDR2 YSYEKL. The CDR3 has 15 residues. The ends were cut back, 4 bases at V and 1 base at J, with 10 bases in the middle. The CDR3 sequence: CASSRGLWNTGELFF. The CDR3, as DNA: TGCGCCAGCAGCCGGGGACTTTGGAACACCGGGGAGCTGTTTTTT.

This rearrangement joins TRBV7-9 to TRBJ2-3, with a tentative D call TRBD2 (5 bases). Germline CDR1 reads SEHNR; CDR2 reads FQNEAQ (reference sequence). V was shortened by 5 bases and J by 2 bases, with 8 bases between the two germline ends. The CDR3 is 13 amino acids. The CDR3 spells CASSPGLTDTQYF. The CDR3, as DNA: TGTGCCAGCAGCCCTGGACTCACAGATACGCAGTATTTT.

The DNA for the CDR3 is TGTGCCACAGGGGTGGGCTTACGACTGTTTTTT. Protein product: CATGVGLRLFF. This chain joins TRBV24-1 and TRBJ1-4, with D tentatively TRBD1 (5 bases). The CDR3 extends over 11 amino acids. The V end was cut by 10 bases, the J end by 13 bases, with 15 bases between. Germline V gene lookup returns CDR1 KGHDR and CDR2 SFDVKD.

This chain uses TRBV10-3 with TRBJ1-6; the D gene is possibly TRBD1 (6 bases). Trimming took off 3 bases at V and 6 bases at J, with 15 bases between the two ends. Germline loops: CDR1 ENHRY, CDR2 SYGVKD. There are 16 residues in the CDR3. The CDR3 loop reads CAISDPRRGLNSPLHF. The CDR3 coding sequence is TGTGCCATCAGTGACCCACGCAGGGGCCTTAATTCACCCCTCCACTTT.

V gene TRBV29-1 combines with J gene TRBJ2-7; 9 nucleotides align to TRBD1. This CDR3 contains 15 residues. Germline assignment: CDR1 SQVTM and CDR2 ANQGSEA. Germline trimming cut 7 bases from V and 4 bases from J; bases unmatched to any gene: 14. This CDR3 reads CSAANTGGKGYEQYF. The CDR3, as DNA: TGCAGCGCTGCTAACACAGGGGGCAAGGGGTACGAGCAGTACTTC.

The CDR3 DNA is TGCGCCAGCAGTGCCCGTGGACAGGGCGAAAGGACTGAAGCTTTCTTT. This translates into CASSARGQGERTEAFF. This chain joins TRBV10-2 and TRBJ1-1; TRBD1 matches 8 bases. Germline CDR1 is WSHSY and CDR2 is SAAADI. The J segment lost 5 bases and the V segment lost 4 bases, leaving 12 bases of the junction unmatched. CDR3 size: 16 residues.

The V and J genes are TRBV12-5 and TRBJ1-6, with 7 nucleotides matching TRBD1. J gave up 10 bases and V 7 bases, and 7 bases lay outside the gene matches. The germline V gene has CDR1 LGHNT and CDR2 FRNRAP. The CDR3 totals 13 residues. The CDR3 region has the DNA TGTGCTAGTGTGAGACAGGGATCATCACCCCTCCACTTT. As protein: CASVRQGSSPLHF.

This clone was picked up one time. The V and J genes are TRBV9 and TRBJ2-3; TRBD2 matches at 8 bases. V was clipped by 4 bases and J by 3 bases; unmatched bases: 10. The CDR3 length is 16 residues. Germline lookup yields CDR1 SGDLS and CDR2 YYNGEE. CDR3 sequence: CASSPQGGGPTDTQYF. The CDR3 nucleotides are TGTGCCAGCAGCCCACAGGGCGGGGGGCCTACAGATACGCAGTATTTT.

The chain recombines TRBV7-2 with TRBJ2-3, with 9 bases identical to TRBD2. The V segment lost 2 bases and the J segment 3 bases; nucleotides outside the gene matches: 6. CDR3 size: 16 residues. Germline V gene sequence: CDR1 SGHTA, CDR2 FQGNSA. The CDR3 sequence: CASSLPRTSATDTQYF. CDR3 bases: TGTGCCAGCAGCTTACCCCGGACTAGCGCGACAGATACGCAGTATTTT.

This chain uses TRBV7-9 with TRBJ1-1; 9 bases map to TRBD1. The V gene's germline CDR1 is SEHNR and CDR2 FQNEAQ (reference sequence). The ends lost 4 bases at V and 6 bases at J; junction bases unmatched: 9. The CDR3 has 15 residues. CDR3 sequence: CASSSPDRGFAEAFF. DNA of the CDR3: TGTGCCAGCAGCTCCCCGGACAGGGGTTTCGCTGAAGCTTTCTTT.

This chain uses TRBV5-1 with TRBJ2-1; D is possibly TRBD1 (6 bases). The CDR3 runs 15 residues. CDR1 is SGHRS and CDR2 is YFSETQ in the germline V gene. Trimming took 4 bases from V and 7 from J, leaving 18 bases between them. The CDR3, as DNA: TGCGCCAGCAGCCCGCAGGCGACAGGTGGAAATGAGCAGTTCTTC. This encodes CASSPQATGGNEQFF.

The V call is TRBV27, the J call TRBJ2-1, with 8 positions matching TRBD2. V was clipped by 5 bases and J by 7 bases; unmatched bases: 13. This CDR3 has 16 residues. Germline V CDR1 and CDR2: MNHEY, SMNVEV (reference sequence). CDR3 in amino acids: CASSTPPGLVGNEQFF. CDR3 nucleotides: TGTGCCAGCAGTACCCCTCCGGGACTAGTCGGTAATGAGCAGTTCTTC.

The rearrangement joins TRBV3-1 (or the pseudogene TRBV3-2) to TRBJ1-5; D not resolved. The germline V gene has CDR1 LGHDT and CDR2 YNNKEL (reference sequence). This CDR3 region has 13 residues. Trimming took off 3 bases at V and 5 bases at J, with 8 bases between the two ends. The CDR3 reads CASSQGRHQPQHF. The CDR3 DNA follows: TGTGCCAGCAGCCAGGGCCGGCATCAGCCCCAGCATTTT.

V usage is TRBV6-5 and J usage is TRBJ2-5; TRBD2 aligns across 11 bases. Germline V CDR1 and CDR2: MNHEY, SVGAGI. Germline trimming cut 4 bases from V and 5 bases from J; bases unmatched to any gene: 9. CDR3 length equals 16 residues. The CDR3 sequence: CASSSEGLAVWETQYF. As DNA, the CDR3 is TGTGCCAGCAGTTCGGAGGGACTAGCGGTGTGGGAGACCCAGTACTTC.